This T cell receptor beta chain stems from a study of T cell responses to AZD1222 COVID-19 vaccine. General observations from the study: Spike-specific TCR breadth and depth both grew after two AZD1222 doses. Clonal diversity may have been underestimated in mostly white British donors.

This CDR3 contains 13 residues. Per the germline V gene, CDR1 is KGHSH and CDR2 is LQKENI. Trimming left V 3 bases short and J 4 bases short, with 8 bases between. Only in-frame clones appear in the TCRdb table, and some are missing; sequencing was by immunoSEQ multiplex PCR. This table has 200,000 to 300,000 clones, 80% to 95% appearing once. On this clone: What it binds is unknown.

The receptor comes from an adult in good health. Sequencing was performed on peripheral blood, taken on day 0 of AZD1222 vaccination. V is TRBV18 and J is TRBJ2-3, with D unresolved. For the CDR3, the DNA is TGTGCCAGCTCACCTCCGACTGCAGATACGCAGTATTTT. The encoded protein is CASSPPTADTQYF. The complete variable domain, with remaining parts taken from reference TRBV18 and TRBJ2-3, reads NAGVMQNPRHLVRRRGQEARLRCSPMKGHSHVYWYRQLPEEGLKFMVYLQKENIIDESGMPKERFSAEFPKEGPSILRIQQVVRGDSAAYFCASSPPTADTQYFGPGTRLTVL.